The 9 T cell receptor beta chains given below trace back to one sample, sequenced in a study of regulatory T cells in long-lasting Graves disease. As to time point: newly diagnosed GD, antithyroid drugs for less than 3 months. PBMC-derived RNA was used for the TCR library. Researchers made TCR beta libraries by using iRepertoire HTBI primers and running Arm-PCR on CDR3 regions. Using its own MiXCR run on the multiplex PCR reads, TCRdb lists one record per CDR3 protein. The sample records roughly 500,000 distinct CDR3 sequences, roughly 13% being singletons. This same sample was also taken into another study, of T cells in Graves' hyperthyroidism and ophthalmopathy.

Sequencing was performed on peripheral blood mononuclear cells (PBMCs), taken at new diagnosis, from a patient treated with antithyroid drugs. The receptors shown here come from a man aged 25-40 years with Graves disease.

This clonotype came up many times. The rearrangement links TRBV20-1 to TRBJ2-7, with a weak D call TRBD1 (5 bases). Germline values: CDR1 DFQATT, CDR2 SNEGSKA (reference sequence). V lost 0 bases to trimming and J lost 2 bases, with 14 bases between them. The CDR3 loop spans 15 amino acids. The CDR3 spells CSARDPQGYPYEQYF. In DNA form, the CDR3 reads TGCAGTGCTAGAGATCCTCAGGGTTACCCCTACGAGCAGTACTTC.

This clonotype turned up a few times. A read error may explain this, as a much larger clone is one base away. The J gene is TRBJ1-2, the V gene TRBV7-2, with D possibly being TRBD1 (5 bases). This CDR3 spans 14 amino acids. Germline values: CDR1 SGHTA, CDR2 FQGNSA. The ends were cut back, 5 bases at V and 6 bases at J, with 16 bases in the middle. The CDR3 coding sequence is TGTGCCAGCAGCACCTACGGGGGAAAGGATGGCTACACCTTC. Amino acids: CASSTYGGKDGYTF.

This clonotype was seen repeatedly, ten times or more. The rearrangement uses TRBV28 and TRBJ1-1; D call uncertain. Germline CDR1 is MDHEN and CDR2 is SYDVKM. The CDR3 has 14 amino acids. Trimming shortened V by 6 bases and J by 3 bases, and 14 bases separated the two germline ends. As DNA, the CDR3 is TGTGCCAGCAGGTGGACTGGAGGGCACACTGAAGCTTTCTTT. Its protein is CASRWTGGHTEAFF.

This clonotype was seen many times. The rearrangement joins TRBV20-1 to TRBJ2-3; TRBD2 matches at 8 bases. This CDR3 comprises 16 residues. Germline CDR1 DFQATT, CDR2 SNEGSKA (reference sequence). Trimming cost V 0 bases and J 0 bases; bases outside gene matches: 5. CDR3 sequence (DNA): TGCAGTGCTAGAGATCTGACTAGCGTAAGCACAGATACGCAGTATTTT. Amino acids: CSARDLTSVSTDTQYF.

Many counts were recorded for this clonotype. The CDR3 loop is CASSLRQGDFSEAFF. DNA for the CDR3: TGCGCCAGCAGCTTGAGACAGGGTGATTTCTCTGAAGCTTTCTTT. V is TRBV5-1 and J is TRBJ1-1; 7 nucleotides match TRBD1. After removal of 1 base from V and 6 bases from J, the junction contained 9 bases not matched to a gene. The germline V gene encodes CDR1 SGHRS and CDR2 YFSETQ. The CDR3 consists of 15 residues.

In this sample, this clonotype turned up many times. The chain recombines TRBV6-1 with TRBJ1-4, with 7 bases that match TRBD1. Germline V CDR1 and CDR2: MNHNS, SASEGT. This CDR3 has 15 amino acids. The trim removed 4 bases at V and 6 bases at J, leaving 8 bases unmatched. The CDR3 loop reads CASSALTGQDEKLFF. The CDR3 coding sequence is TGTGCCAGCAGTGCCTTGACAGGGCAGGATGAAAAACTGTTTTTT.

In its sample, this clonotype was seen many times. The rearrangement links TRBV14 to TRBJ2-5; possible D gene TRBD1, 5 bases. V lost 5 bases and J lost 4, with 14 bases in between. Germline V gene data show CDR1 as SGHDN and CDR2 as FVKESK. The CDR3 runs 14 residues. CDR3 sequence reads: CASSNQGVIETQYF. CDR3 in DNA: TGTGCCAGCAGCAACCAGGGCGTGATAGAGACCCAGTACTTC.

This clonotype was found many times. This chain connects TRBV20-1 to TRBJ2-5; the match to TRBD1 covers 9 bases. The J segment lost 5 bases and the V segment lost 3 bases, leaving 7 bases of the junction unmatched. The CDR3 consists of 14 residues. Germline V gives CDR1 DFQATT, CDR2 SNEGSKA (reference sequence). CDR3: CSASRQGGGETQYF. In DNA form, the CDR3 reads TGCAGTGCTAGTAGACAGGGGGGCGGCGAGACCCAGTACTTC.

This clonotype was detected a few times. The J gene is TRBJ1-2, the V gene TRBV19; the match to TRBD1 covers 7 bases. CDR3 length equals 16 residues. From germline, CDR1 is LNHDA and CDR2 SQIVND (reference sequence). The trim removed 6 bases at V and 0 bases at J, leaving 10 bases unmatched. CDR3 region: CASRYRGVVANYGYTF. DNA for the CDR3: TGTGCCAGTAGGTACAGGGGAGTGGTGGCTAACTATGGCTACACCTTC.